A selection of T cell receptor beta chains follows, all from one sample in a study of blood T cell repertoires in COVID-19. The protocol was immunoSEQ multiplex PCR, while the TCRdb copy is restricted to in-frame clones and leaves out a portion. This table holds 80,000 or so clones, about 85% found once. Sequenced material: peripheral blood. These receptors came from a man between 60 and 70 years old with COVID-19, enrolled during active disease. Each CDR3 is given with its conserved first and last residue. A row's size may be missing; if present it is once, few, many or a size class.

v_call	clone_size	cdr3_aa
TRBV15	.	CATSSQPREKLFF
TRBV25-1	.	CASSESRTGGEKLFF
TRBV7-9	.	CASSPTRVGLAEAFF
TRBV2	.	CAGGQGDQPQHF
TRBV5-4	.	CASPGGLAGGLTDTQYF
TRBV6-5	.	CASSIGGGGNTIYF
TRBV6-5	.	CASSWPLGTEAFF
TRBV7-2	.	CASSLAGGQGTSEAFF
TRBV18	.	CASSPPGGTYEQYF
TRBV28	.	CASIRGTGHQPQHF
TRBV5-6	.	CASNRLPSYNEQFF
TRBV7-3	.	CASSLLAGGEINGYTF
TRBV24-1	.	CATSGTSTDTQYF
TRBV7-9	.	CASTETGRNSPLHF
TRBV5-1	.	CASSQTGSYGYTF
TRBV28	.	CASSYTAGGFATNEKLFF
TRBV4-2	once	CASSQDLTSVYEQYF
TRBV7-9	.	CASSQGQGGVETQYF